This TCR beta chain was documented in a study of blood T cells in healthy people across ages. The CDR3 length is 15 residues. CDR1 and CDR2 (germline): SEHNR, FQNEAQ (reference sequence). Trimming took 8 bases from V and 3 from J, leaving 17 bases between them. General observations from the study: Fewer expanded clones and more diversity marked long-lived versus aged donors.

Per sample, extraction of total RNA gave at least 6 micrograms in every case. Of note for this clonotype: What it binds is unknown.

Sample-barcoded 5' priming and a J-beta primer mix drove a second PCR of 7 to 11 cycles. Using its own MiXCR run on the 5' RACE reads, TCRdb lists one record per CDR3 protein. The repertoire has about 560,000 distinct CDR3 sequences, around a quarter of them found once; the top ten carry approximately 3.5%. These data are also associated with another study on T cells of mothers and their children. That work adds: Material was donated by three healthy Caucasian mothers and their six children. Barcodes and 2-4 random nucleotides were added by M1S in the second PCR.

The chain employs TRBV7-9 and TRBJ2-1, with D possibly matching TRBD2 (5 bases). The sequence came from a boy aged 2 to 10 in good health. Input material: blood. CDR3 nucleotide sequence: TGTGCCAGCTTCCCTAGCCAAGGTAGCTACAATGAGCAGTTCTTC. The encoded protein is CASFPSQGSYNEQFF.